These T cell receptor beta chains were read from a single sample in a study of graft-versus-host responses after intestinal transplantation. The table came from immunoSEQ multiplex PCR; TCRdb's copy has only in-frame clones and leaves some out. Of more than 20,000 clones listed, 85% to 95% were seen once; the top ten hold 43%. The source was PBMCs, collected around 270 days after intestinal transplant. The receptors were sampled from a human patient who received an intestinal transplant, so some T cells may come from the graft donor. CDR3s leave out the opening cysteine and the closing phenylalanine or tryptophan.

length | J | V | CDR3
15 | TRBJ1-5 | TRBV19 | ASSPRRGGAGNQPQH
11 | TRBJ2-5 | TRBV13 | ASSSQGGGTQY
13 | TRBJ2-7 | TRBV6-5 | ASSLRGRGWYEQY
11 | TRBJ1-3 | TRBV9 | ASSPDSGNTIY
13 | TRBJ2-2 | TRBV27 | ASSSPRDIGRELF
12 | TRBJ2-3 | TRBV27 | ASSLGGGGDTQY
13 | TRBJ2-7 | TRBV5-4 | ASSYRTSGPYEQY
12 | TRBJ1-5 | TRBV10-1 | ASSVGGGNQPQH
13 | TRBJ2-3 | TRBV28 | ASSLAGGVTDTQY
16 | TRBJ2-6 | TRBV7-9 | ASRSGGRALSGANVLT
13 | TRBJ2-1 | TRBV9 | ASSVGHKLYNEQF
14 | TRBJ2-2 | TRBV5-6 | ASSYSATGTTGELF